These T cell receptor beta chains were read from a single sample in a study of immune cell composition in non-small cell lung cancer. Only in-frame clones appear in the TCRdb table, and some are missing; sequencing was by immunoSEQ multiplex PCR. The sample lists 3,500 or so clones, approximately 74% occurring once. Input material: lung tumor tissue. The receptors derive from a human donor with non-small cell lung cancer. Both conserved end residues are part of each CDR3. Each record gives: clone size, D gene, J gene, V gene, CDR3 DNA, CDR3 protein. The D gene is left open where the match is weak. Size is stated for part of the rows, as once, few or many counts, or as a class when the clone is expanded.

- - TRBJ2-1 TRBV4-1 TGCGCCAGCAGCCTCCTGGGCACCCGGGACTCTTCCTACAATGAGCAGTTCTTC CASSLLGTRDSSYNEQFF
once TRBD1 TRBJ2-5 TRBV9 TGTGCCAGCAGCGTAGCAGGGGGCGGGAAGACCCAGTACTTC CASSVAGGGKTQYF
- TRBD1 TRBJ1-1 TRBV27 TGTGCCAGCAGTACTCACAGGGGGCTTACTGAAGCTTTCTTT CASSTHRGLTEAFF
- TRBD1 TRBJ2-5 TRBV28 TGTGCCAGCAGTTTTGGGACAGGGGTCTGGGTGACCCAGTACTTC CASSFGTGVWVTQYF
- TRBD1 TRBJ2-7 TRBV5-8 TGTGCCAGCAGCCGGCGACAGGGGGCCTCCGAGCAGTACTTC CASSRRQGASEQYF
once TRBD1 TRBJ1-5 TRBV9 TGTGCCAGCAGCTTGACAGGGGACCAGCCCCAGCATTTT CASSLTGDQPQHF
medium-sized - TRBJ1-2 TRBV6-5 TGTGCCAGCAGTTTCGGGGGGTTCGGGGGCTATGGCTACACCTTC CASSFGGFGGYGYTF
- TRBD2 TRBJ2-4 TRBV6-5 TGTGCCAGCAGCCAGCCCGGGGGGGCCCGAAACATTCAGTACTTC CASSQPGGARNIQYF
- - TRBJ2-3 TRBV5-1 TGCGCCAGCAGCATACAGGCAGATACGCAGTATTTT CASSIQADTQYF
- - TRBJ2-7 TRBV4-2 TGTGCCAGCAGCCCCAGAGGGCAATCCTACGAGCAGTACTTC CASSPRGQSYEQYF
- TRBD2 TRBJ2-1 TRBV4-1 TGCGCCAGCAGCCTTACGAATGTAGCGGGGGGCTCCTACAATGAGCAGTTCTTC CASSLTNVAGGSYNEQFF
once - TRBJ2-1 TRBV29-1 TGCAGCGTTGGACAGGGAGGCTACAATGAGCAGTTCTTC CSVGQGGYNEQFF
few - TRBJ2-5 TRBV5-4 TGTGCCAGCAGCTTGGCCTTCCAAGAGACCCAGTACTTC CASSLAFQETQYF
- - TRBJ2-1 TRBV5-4 TGTGCCAGCAGCTTTTCCGCCGCTAGCGATGAGCAGTTCTTC CASSFSAASDEQFF
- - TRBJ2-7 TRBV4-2 TGTGCCAGCAGCTTCGTAGTTTCACAGAACTACGAGCAGTACTTC CASSFVVSQNYEQYF
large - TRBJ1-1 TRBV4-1 TGCGCCAGCAGCCTGAGTGGGGCGCCTGGTACTGAAGCTTTCTTT CASSLSGAPGTEAFF
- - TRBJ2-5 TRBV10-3 TGTGCCATCAGTGACCCAGGAGGGCTCAGGGAGACCCAGTACTTC CAISDPGGLRETQYF
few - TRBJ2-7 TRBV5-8 TGTGCCAGCAGCTTCGTAGTTTCACAGAACTACGAGCAGTACTTC CASSFVVSQNYEQYF
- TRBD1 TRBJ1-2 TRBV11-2 TGTGCCAGCAGCCCGAGACAGGGTGGCTACACCTTC CASSPRQGGYTF
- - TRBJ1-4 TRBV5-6 TGTGCCAGCAGCTCCAGACAGAAACTGTTTTTT CASSSRQKLFF
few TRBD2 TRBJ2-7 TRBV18 TGTGCCAGCTCCCCTAGCGGAGTTACGGGGGAGCAGTACTTC CASSPSGVTGEQYF